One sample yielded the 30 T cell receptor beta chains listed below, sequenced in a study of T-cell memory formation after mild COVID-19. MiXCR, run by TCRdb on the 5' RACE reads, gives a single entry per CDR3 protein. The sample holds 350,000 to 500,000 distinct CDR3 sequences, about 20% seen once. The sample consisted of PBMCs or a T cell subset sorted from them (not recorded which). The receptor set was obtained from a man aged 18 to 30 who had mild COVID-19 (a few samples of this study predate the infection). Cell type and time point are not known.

The CDR3 coding sequence is TGTGCCAGCAGTCAACTAGCGATCTCCTACAATGAGCAGTTCTTC. Translation: CASSQLAISYNEQFF. The chain recombines TRBV6-2 or TRBV6-3 with TRBJ2-1; 7 bases map to TRBD2. V lost 5 bases to trimming and J lost 0 bases; unmatched junction nucleotides: 4. In germline, CDR1 is MNHEY, CDR2 SVGEGT. The CDR3 loop spans 15 amino acids.

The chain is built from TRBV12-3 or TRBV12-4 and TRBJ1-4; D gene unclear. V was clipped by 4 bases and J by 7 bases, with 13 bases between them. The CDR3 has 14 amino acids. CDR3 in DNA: TGTGCCAGCAGTTCGAGGGTCTCGGTTGAAAAACTGTTTTTT. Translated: CASSSRVSVEKLFF.

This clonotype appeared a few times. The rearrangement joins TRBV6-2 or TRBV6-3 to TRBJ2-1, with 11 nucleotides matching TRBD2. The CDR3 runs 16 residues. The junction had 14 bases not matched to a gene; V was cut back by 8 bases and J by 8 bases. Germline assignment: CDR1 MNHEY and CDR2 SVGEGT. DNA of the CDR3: TGTGCCAGCGGATCCTTAGCGGGGGGGCCTTTGGATGAGCAGTTCTTC. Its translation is CASGSLAGGPLDEQFF.

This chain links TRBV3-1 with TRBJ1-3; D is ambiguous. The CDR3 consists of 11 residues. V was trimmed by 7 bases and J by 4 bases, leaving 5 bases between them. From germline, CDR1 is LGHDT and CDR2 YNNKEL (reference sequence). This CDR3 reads CASTLGNTIYF. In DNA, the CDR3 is TGTGCCAGCACCCTCGGAAACACCATATATTTT. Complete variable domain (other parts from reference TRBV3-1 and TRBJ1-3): DTAVSQTPKYLVTQMGNDKSIKCEQNLGHDTMYWYKQDSKKFLKIMFSYNNKELIINETVPNRFSPKSPDKAHLNLHINSLELGDSAVYFCASTLGNTIYFGEGSWLTVV.

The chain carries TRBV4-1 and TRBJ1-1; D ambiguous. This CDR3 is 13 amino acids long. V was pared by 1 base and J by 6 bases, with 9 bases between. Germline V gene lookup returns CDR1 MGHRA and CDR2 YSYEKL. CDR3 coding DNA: TGCGCCAGCAGCCAAGTTTCCAGACCTGAAGCTTTCTTT. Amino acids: CASSQVSRPEAFF.

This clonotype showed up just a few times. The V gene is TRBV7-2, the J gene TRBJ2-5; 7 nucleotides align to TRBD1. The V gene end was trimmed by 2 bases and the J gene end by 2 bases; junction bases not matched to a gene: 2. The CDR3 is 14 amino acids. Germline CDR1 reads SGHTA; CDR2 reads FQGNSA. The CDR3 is CASSLRTGQETQYF. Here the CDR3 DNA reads TGTGCCAGCAGCTTAAGGACAGGTCAAGAGACCCAGTACTTC.

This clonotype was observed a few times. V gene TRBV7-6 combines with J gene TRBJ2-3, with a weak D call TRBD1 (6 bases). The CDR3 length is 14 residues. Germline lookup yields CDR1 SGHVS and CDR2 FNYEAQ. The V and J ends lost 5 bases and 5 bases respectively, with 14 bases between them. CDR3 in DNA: TGTGCCAGCAGCCCGTCGGTAGGGGGAGATACGCAGTATTTT. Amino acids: CASSPSVGGDTQYF.

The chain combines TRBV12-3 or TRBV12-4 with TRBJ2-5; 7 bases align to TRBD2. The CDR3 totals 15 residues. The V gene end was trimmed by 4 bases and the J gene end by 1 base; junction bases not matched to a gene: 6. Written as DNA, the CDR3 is TGTGCCAGCAGTTCTCCGTCGGGGGGCCAAGAGACCCAGTACTTC. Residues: CASSSPSGGQETQYF.

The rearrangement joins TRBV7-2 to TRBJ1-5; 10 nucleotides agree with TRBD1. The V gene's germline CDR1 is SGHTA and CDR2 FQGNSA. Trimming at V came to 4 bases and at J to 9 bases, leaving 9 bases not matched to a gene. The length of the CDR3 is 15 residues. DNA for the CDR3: TGTGCCAGCAGCTCCGAGACAGGGGGCCAAGGGCCCCAGCATTTT. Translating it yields CASSSETGGQGPQHF.

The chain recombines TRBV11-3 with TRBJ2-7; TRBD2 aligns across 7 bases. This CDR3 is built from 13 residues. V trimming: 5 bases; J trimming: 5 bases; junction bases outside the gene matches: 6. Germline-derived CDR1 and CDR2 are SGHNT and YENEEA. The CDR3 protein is CASSPSAGDEQYF. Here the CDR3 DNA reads TGTGCCAGCAGCCCCAGTGCGGGGGACGAGCAGTACTTC.

CDR3 residues: CASSFATGYEQYV. CDR3 nucleotide sequence: TGTGCCAGCAGCTTTGCGACAGGCTACGAGCAGTACGTC. This chain connects TRBV7-8 to TRBJ2-7, with D possibly TRBD1 on 6 matching bases. Germline V gene data show CDR1 as SGHVS and CDR2 as FQNEAQ. The CDR3 contains 13 residues. V lost 3 bases, J lost 3 bases, and 9 bases lay in between.

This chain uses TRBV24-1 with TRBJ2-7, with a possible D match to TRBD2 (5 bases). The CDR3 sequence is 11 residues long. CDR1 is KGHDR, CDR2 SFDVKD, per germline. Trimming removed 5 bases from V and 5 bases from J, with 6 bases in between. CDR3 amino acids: CATSAGDEQYF. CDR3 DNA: TGTGCCACCAGTGCCGGGGACGAGCAGTACTTC.

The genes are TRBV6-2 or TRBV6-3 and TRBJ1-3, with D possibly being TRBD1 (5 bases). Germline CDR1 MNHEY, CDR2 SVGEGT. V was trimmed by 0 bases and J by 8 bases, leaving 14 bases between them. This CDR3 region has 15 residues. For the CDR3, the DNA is TGTGCCAGCAGTTACTCGAAGGGGATTTCTGACACCATATATTTT. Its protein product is CASSYSKGISDTIYF.

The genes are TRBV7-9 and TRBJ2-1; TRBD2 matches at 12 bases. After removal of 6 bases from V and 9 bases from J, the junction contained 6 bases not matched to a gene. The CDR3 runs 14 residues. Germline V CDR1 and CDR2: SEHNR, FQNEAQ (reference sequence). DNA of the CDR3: TGTGCCAGCAGAATGGCTAGCGGGGGGGCTGAGCAGTTCTTC. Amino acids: CASRMASGGAEQFF.

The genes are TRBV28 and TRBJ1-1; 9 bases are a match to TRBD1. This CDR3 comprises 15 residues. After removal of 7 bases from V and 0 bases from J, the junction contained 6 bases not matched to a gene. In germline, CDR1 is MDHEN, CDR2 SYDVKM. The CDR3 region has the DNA TGTGCCAGCAAACCGGGACAGGGTTTGAACACTGAAGCTTTCTTT. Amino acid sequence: CASKPGQGLNTEAFF.

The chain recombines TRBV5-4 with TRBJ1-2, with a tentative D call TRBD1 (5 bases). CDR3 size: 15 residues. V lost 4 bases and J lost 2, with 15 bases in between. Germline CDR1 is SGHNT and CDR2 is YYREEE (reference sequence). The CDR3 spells CASSRDGGRNYGYTF. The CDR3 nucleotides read TGTGCCAGCAGCCGGGACGGGGGTCGCAACTATGGCTACACCTTC.

CDR3 protein: CASRGSGSYNSPLHF. The CDR3 DNA reads TGTGCCAGCAGGGGGTCGGGCTCCTATAATTCACCCCTCCACTTT. This rearrangement joins TRBV7-2 to TRBJ1-6, with unresolved D. The V gene's germline CDR1 is SGHTA and CDR2 FQGNSA. The CDR3 is made up of 15 amino acids. Trimming stripped 6 bases from V and 0 bases from J, with 9 bases between.

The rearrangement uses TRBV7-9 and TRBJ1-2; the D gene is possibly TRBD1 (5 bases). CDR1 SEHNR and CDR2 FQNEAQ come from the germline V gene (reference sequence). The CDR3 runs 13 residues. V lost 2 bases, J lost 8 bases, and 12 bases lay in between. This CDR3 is CASSLTQVNGYTF. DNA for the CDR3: TGTGCCAGCAGCTTAACACAGGTTAACGGCTACACCTTC. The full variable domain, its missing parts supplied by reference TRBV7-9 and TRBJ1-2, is DTGVSQNPRHKITKRGQNVTFRCDPISEHNRLYWYRQTLGQGPEFLTYFQNEAQLEKSRLLSDRFSAERPKGSFSTLEIQRTEQGDSAMYLCASSLTQVNGYTFGSGTRLTVV.

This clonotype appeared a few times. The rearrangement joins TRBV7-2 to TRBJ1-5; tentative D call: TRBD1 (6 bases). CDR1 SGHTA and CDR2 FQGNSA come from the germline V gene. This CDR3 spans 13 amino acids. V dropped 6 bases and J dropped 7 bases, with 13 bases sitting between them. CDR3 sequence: CASSTQGIQPQHF. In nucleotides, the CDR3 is TGTGCCAGCAGTACACAGGGTATACAGCCCCAGCATTTT.

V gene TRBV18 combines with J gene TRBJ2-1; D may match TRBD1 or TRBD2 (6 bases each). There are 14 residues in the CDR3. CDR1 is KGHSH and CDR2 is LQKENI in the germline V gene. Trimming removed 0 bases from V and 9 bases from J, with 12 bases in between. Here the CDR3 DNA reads TGTGCCAGCTCACCACCGGGGGGCCTGAGTGAGCAGTTCTTC. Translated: CASSPPGGLSEQFF.

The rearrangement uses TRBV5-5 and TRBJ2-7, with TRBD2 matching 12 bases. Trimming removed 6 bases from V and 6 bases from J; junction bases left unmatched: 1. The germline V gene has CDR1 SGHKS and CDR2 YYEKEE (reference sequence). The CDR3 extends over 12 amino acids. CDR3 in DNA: TGTGCCAGCAAACTAGCGGGGGGCGAGCAGTACGTC. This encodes CASKLAGGEQYV.

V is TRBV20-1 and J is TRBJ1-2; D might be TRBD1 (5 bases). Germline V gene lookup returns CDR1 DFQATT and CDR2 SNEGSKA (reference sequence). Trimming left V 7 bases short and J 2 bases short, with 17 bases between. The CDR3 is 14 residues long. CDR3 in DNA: TGCAGTGTCCCGGTCGGGACGGTGAACTATGGCTACACCTTC. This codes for CSVPVGTVNYGYTF.

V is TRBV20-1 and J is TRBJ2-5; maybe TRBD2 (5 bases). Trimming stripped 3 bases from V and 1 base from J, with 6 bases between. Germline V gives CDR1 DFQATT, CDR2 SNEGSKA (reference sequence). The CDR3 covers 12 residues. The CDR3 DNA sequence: TGCAGTGCTAGGAGGGCCCAAGAGACCCAGTACTTC. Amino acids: CSARRAQETQYF.

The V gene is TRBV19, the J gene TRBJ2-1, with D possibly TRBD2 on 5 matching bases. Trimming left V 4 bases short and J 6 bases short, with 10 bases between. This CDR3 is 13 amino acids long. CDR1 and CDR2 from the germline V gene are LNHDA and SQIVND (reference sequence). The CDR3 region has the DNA TGTGCCAGTAGTAGCGGGCGCCTCAATGAGCAGTTCTTC. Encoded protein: CASSSGRLNEQFF.

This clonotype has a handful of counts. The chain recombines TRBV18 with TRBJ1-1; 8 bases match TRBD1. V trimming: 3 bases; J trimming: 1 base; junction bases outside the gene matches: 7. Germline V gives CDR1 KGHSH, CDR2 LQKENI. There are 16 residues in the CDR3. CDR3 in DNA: TGTGCCAGCTCACCTAAGACAGGGGATGGGAACACTGAAGCTTTCTTT. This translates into CASSPKTGDGNTEAFF.

The CDR3: CASSRGGGGTDTQYF. CDR3 bases: TGTGCCAGCAGCCGCGGGGGAGGGGGCACAGATACGCAGTATTTT. V is TRBV7-8 and J is TRBJ2-3, with 7 nucleotides matching TRBD2. The CDR3 totals 15 residues. The germline gives CDR1 SGHVS, CDR2 FQNEAQ. J lost 1 base, V lost 5 bases, and 6 bases had no gene match. The full variable domain, completed using reference TRBV7-8 and TRBJ2-3, is GAGVSQSPRYKVAKRGQDVALRCDPISGHVSLFWYQQALGQGPEFLTYFQNEAQLDKSGLPSDRFFAERPEGSVSTLKIQRTQQEDSAVYLCASSRGGGGTDTQYFGPGTRLTVL.

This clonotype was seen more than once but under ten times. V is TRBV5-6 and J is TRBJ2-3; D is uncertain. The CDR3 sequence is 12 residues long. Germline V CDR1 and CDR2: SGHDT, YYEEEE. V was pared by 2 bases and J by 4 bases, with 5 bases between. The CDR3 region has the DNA TGTGCCAGCAGCTTCATACCAGATACGCAGTATTTT. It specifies CASSFIPDTQYF. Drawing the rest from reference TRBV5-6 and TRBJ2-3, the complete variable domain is DAGVTQSPTHLIKTRGQQVTLRCSPKSGHDTVSWYQQALGQGPQFIFQYYEEEERQRGNFPDRFSGHQFPNYSSELNVNALLLGDSALYLCASSFIPDTQYFGPGTRLTVL.

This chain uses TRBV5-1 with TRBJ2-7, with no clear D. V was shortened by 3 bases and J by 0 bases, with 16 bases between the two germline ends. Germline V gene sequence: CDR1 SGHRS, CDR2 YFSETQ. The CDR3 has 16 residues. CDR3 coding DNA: TGCGCCAGCAGCTACCTGACACTTTTTCTCTCCTACGAGCAGTACGTC. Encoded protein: CASSYLTLFLSYEQYV.

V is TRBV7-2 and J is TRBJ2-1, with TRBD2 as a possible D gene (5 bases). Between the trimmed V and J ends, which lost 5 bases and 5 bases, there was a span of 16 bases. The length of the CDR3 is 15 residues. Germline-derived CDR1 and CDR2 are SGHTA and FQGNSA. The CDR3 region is CASSLGSSTHNEQFF. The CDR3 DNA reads TGTGCCAGCAGCCTCGGGTCTAGCACCCACAATGAGCAGTTCTTC.

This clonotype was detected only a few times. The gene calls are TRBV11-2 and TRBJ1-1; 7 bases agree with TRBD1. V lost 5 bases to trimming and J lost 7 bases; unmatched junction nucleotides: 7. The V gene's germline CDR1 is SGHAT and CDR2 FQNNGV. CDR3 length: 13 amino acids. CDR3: CASSPTTGDEAFF. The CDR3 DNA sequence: TGTGCCAGCAGCCCGACCACAGGGGATGAAGCTTTCTTT.